This TCR beta chain was obtained from a study of neurological immune-mediated disorders (dated by TCRdb to about 2019). For the study in its entirety: Of the approximately 35 multiple sclerosis patients, 31 had relapsing-remitting MS and 3 had secondary progressive MS. Peripheral blood TCR-beta repertoires from HTLV-I-associated myelopathy (HAM/TSP) patients, multiple sclerosis patients and healthy controls were compared by UMI-based sequencing. The approximately 110 TCR-beta libraries included longitudinal samples, technical triplicates and paired sorted CD4+ and CD8+ T-cell subsets alongside PBMC samples. The cohort was made up of some 70 subjects, consisting of around 14 HAM/TSP patients, approximately 35 multiple sclerosis patients and around 20 healthy controls. What the study reported, not specific to this receptor: Repertoires from 18 of 34 MS patients were grouped by phylogenetic analysis into a cluster of related CDR3 sequences, suggesting a possible repertoire-level signature. No identical CDR3 amino acid sequences were found to be shared among expanded clones across subjects, suggesting that TCR-beta repertoires were private in all groups. TCR clonal expansion was greatest in HAM/TSP patients and smallest in MS patients, who ranked below even healthy controls. No clinical or MRI features were associated with the MS cluster, and the authors said that larger cohorts are needed.

cDNA synthesis used template-switch 5'RACE with a primer carrying a 10-nucleotide random unique molecular identifier tagging each TCR transcript. Every sequencing run covered 15-18 subjects and yielded more than 160 million TCR-beta sequences. The RNeasy kit was used to extract total RNA. The KAPA Real-time Library Amplification kit was used to amplify TCR-beta VDJ regions with primers for the TCR constant region and the 5'RACE anchor. Sample indexes and Illumina adaptors were added in a first PCR, and a second PCR then increased library yield. After Ampure bead purification, the roughly 650 bp TCR product was size-selected on a 2% E-gel SizeSelection system. Library quality was checked on a Bioanalyzer, concentration was measured with Qubit, and libraries were quantified with the Kapa Library Quantification kit before pooling. An Illumina HiSeq 2500 sequenced the libraries paired-end 2 x 150 bp. To increase sequence diversity, about 25-31% phiX was spiked into each library pool. In the authors' own workflow: The UMI-based MiGEC pipeline processed quality-filtered reads and removed over 80% of raw TCR sequences during error correction. IMGT germline references were used for alignment of VDJ genes, and clonotypes were defined by a unique CDR3 amino acid sequence together with V-J genes. Clonal expansion, Shannon diversity and CDR3 relatedness were evaluated with VDJtools (CalcPairwiseDistances, ClusterSamples), while phylogenetic trees were built in CLCbio workbench. Expanded clones were defined as having at least 8 unique UMIs, based on coefficient-of-variation modelling across technical triplicates. TCRdb redid the processing of the public reads, applying fastp at Q25 and MiXCR, and retained in-frame beta chains. Rows with a matching CDR3 protein are joined into one entry that keeps the most common DNA and genes. The V and J calls come from TCRdb's annotation, not from the publication. Present in this sample are roughly 25,000 distinct CDR3 sequences, less than 2.5% of which were seen just once. The biggest ten clones account for roughly 2.5% of the sample.

Ten or more counts support this clonotype. What this receptor recognizes is not known. The sample holds no much larger clone one base away, and base qualities are not on file. The germline V end is reduced by 3 bases and the J end by 4 bases; junction bases left unmatched: 5. Counted from cysteine to phenylalanine, this CDR3 has 16 amino acids. CDR3 DNA is the only sequence kept; it has 48 bases, read in frame from the first base. CDR1 and CDR2, looked up from the germline V gene, are SGHRS and YFSETQ. Libraries from unsorted PBMCs were made from 2 million PBMCs kept in RNAlater at -80 degrees C until RNA extraction. The multiple sclerosis patients were enrolled in a US clinical protocol that evaluated disease progression with magnetic resonance imaging. PBMCs were separated from peripheral blood using Ficoll-Hypaque density gradient centrifugation and then cryopreserved in liquid nitrogen.

The clonotype originates from a woman in her forties or fifties with multiple sclerosis. The rearrangement combines TRBV5-1 with TRBJ2-3, with TRBD2 identical over 13 junction bases. Source material: PBMCs. The bases are TGCGCCAGCAGCTCGGGACTAGCGGGATACGCAGATACGCAGTATTTT. Translated, this is CASSSGLAGYADTQYF. With the rest looked up from the reference TRBV5-1 and TRBJ2-3 genes rather than sequenced, the full variable domain is KAGVTQTPRYLIKTRGQQVTLSCSPISGHRSVSWYQQTPGQGLQFLFEYFSETQRNKGNFPGRFSGRQFSNSRSEMNVSTLELGDSALYLCASSSGLAGYADTQYFGPGTRLTVL.